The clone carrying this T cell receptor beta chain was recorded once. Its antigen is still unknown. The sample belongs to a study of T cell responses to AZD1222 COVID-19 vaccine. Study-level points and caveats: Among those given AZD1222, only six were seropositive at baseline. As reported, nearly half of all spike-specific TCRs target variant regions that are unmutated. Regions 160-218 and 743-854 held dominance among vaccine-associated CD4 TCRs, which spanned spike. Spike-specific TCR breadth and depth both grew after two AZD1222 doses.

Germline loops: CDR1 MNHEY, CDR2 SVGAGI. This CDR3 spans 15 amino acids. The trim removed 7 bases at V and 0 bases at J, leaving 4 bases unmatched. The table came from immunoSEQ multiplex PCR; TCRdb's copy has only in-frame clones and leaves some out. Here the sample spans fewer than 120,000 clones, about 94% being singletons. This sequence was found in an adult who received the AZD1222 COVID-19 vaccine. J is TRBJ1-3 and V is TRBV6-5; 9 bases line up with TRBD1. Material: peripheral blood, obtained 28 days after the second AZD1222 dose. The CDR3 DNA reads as TGTGCCAGCAAGACAGGGGGAAGCTCTGGAAACACCATATATTTT. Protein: CASKTGGSSGNTIYF.